These 2 T cell receptor beta chains came from one sample sequenced in a study of response to subunit inactivated influenza vaccine (dated by TCRdb to between 2018 and 2020). The library was built by means of RT-PCR. Sequenced using an Illumina HiSeq 2500. TCRdb cleaned the public reads at Q25 with fastp, built clones with MiXCR and kept in-frame beta chains. Each entry merges the rows of one CDR3 protein and shows their most common DNA and genes. The sample has hundreds of thousands of distinct CDR3 sequences on record, around 11% of them singletons. The ten largest account for about 11% of the sample. Separately, the same data were catalogued under a study of T cells expressing NK-cell markers. The second study's authors report: 5'RACE template switching, by which a universal primer site and unique molecular identifiers were added, was used to make TCR beta cDNA libraries.

The source material was PBMCs from blood, sampled on the day of vaccination. Receptors were obtained from a man aged 45 to 65 who received an inactivated influenza vaccine. Donor details come from another sample of the same person, matched by shared clones.

The chain joins TRBV15 to TRBJ2-5; D unresolved. This CDR3 spans 15 amino acids. Germline CDR1 is LNHNV and CDR2 is YYDKDF (reference sequence). With 0 bases removed from V and 1 base from J, the gap between germline ends came to 9 bases. CDR3 amino acids: CATSRDRAAQETQYF. CDR3 DNA sequence: TGTGCCACCAGCAGAGATCGGGCAGCCCAAGAGACCCAGTACTTC.

The chain recombines TRBV4-3 with TRBJ2-7; D is possibly TRBD1 (5 bases). The ends were cut back, 1 base at V and 1 base at J, with 11 bases in the middle. The germline V gene encodes CDR1 LGHNA and CDR2 YSLEER. The CDR3 has 15 residues. CDR3 bases: TGCGCCAGCAGCCAAGGGTGGCAGGGTTCCTACGAGCAGTACTTC. Amino acids: CASSQGWQGSYEQYF.